This T cell receptor (beta chain) was sequenced in a study of T-cell reconstitution after alpha-beta-depleted transplantation in children. Trimming removed 0 bases from V and 8 bases from J, with 11 bases in between. Germline CDR1 is MGHRA and CDR2 is YSYEKL. CDR3 length: 14 amino acids. For TCRbeta, the library was prepared with unique molecular identifiers. TCRdb ran MiXCR on the PCR reads and lists one entry per CDR3 protein. The data contain nearly 550,000 distinct CDR3 sequences, around 18% of them singletons. The sequence was collected from a human donor who donated a stem cell graft to a child with acute lymphoblastic leukemia. The chain uses TRBV4-1 and TRBJ2-4; no reliable D call. The source was PBMCs from the stem cell graft donor, collected from the stem cell graft. The CDR3 is CASSQDHSSDIQYF. CDR3 sequence (DNA): TGCGCCAGCAGCCAAGACCACAGTTCCGACATTCAGTACTTC.